A single sample gave rise to the 26 T cell receptor beta chains below, sequenced in a study of neoadjuvant anti-PD-1 for oral cavity cancer. Time point noted: after neoadjuvant nivolumab, at surgical resection. The repertoire was sequenced with immunoSEQ multiplex PCR; TCRdb's copy has only in-frame clones and lacks some. The sample lists tens of thousands of clones, 40% to 55% occurring once. Here the sequenced sample was tumor tissue, taken after nivolumab (anti-PD-1) treatment. These TCRs come from a person aged 35 to 85 with oral cavity squamous cell carcinoma.

The chain has TRBV4-3 and TRBJ1-6, with no clear D. This CDR3 spans 13 amino acids. V was pared by 0 bases and J by 7 bases, with 4 bases between. Germline V gene lookup returns CDR1 LGHNA and CDR2 YSLEER. CDR3 sequence: CASSQEYNSPLHF. The CDR3 coding sequence is TGCGCCAGCAGCCAAGAGTACAATTCACCCCTCCACTTT.

A few counts support this clone. The J gene is TRBJ1-5, the V gene TRBV10-2; 9 positions agree with TRBD1. Germline CDR1 and CDR2: WSHSY and SAAADI. The CDR3 is 13 residues long. J was trimmed by 6 bases and V by 5 bases; bases with no gene match: 2. For the CDR3, the DNA is TGCGCCAGCAGTACAGGGGGCCTTCAGCCCCAGCATTTT. The encoded protein is CASSTGGLQPQHF.

CDR3 sequence reads: CASSLNGKETQYF. The CDR3 coding sequence is TGTGCCAGCAGCTTAAATGGAAAAGAGACCCAGTACTTC. V and J are TRBV11-3 and TRBJ2-5, with D hard to call. This CDR3 is 13 amino acids long. Germline CDR1 and CDR2: SGHNT and YENEEA. V dropped 2 bases and J dropped 3 bases, with 7 bases sitting between them. The full variable domain, with the rest looked up from reference TRBV11-3 and TRBJ2-5, is EAGVVQSPRYKIIEKKQPVAFWCNPISGHNTLYWYLQNLGQGPELLIRYENEEAVDDSQLPKDRFSAERLKGVDSTLKIQPAELGDSAVYLCASSLNGKETQYFGPGTRLLVL.

This clone was seen a handful of times. The CDR3 sequence is CASSQVYNRLNEKLFF. The CDR3, as DNA: TGCGCCAGCAGCCAAGTATATAACAGACTCAATGAAAAACTGTTTTTT. The chain carries TRBV4-3 and TRBJ1-4; D unresolved. The CDR3 loop spans 16 amino acids. Per the germline V gene, CDR1 is LGHNA and CDR2 is YSLEER. Deletions cut 1 base from V and 5 bases from J, with 14 bases between.

This clone came up a few times. The chain links TRBV2 to TRBJ2-3, with a weak D call TRBD2 (5 bases). Trimming left V 11 bases short and J 1 base short, with 19 bases between. The germline V gene encodes CDR1 SNHLY and CDR2 FYNNEI. This CDR3 region has 15 residues. The CDR3 spells CAGGALPVGTDTQYF. The CDR3 coding sequence is TGTGCCGGAGGAGCGTTGCCTGTAGGCACAGATACGCAGTATTTT.

The chain combines TRBV9 with TRBJ2-3, with 7 bases identical to TRBD2. The CDR3 extends over 14 amino acids. Trimming removed 4 bases from V and 4 bases from J; junction bases left unmatched: 6. Looked up from germline, CDR1 is SGDLS and CDR2 is YYNGEE. The CDR3 DNA reads as TGTGCCAGCAGCCCTCGGGGGAGGGCAGATACGCAGTATTTT. Amino acid sequence: CASSPRGRADTQYF.

This chain uses TRBV11-3 with TRBJ1-6; 8 bases fit TRBD1. CDR1 and CDR2 (germline): SGHNT, YENEEA. The V and J ends lost 3 bases and 7 bases, in that order; junction bases with no gene match: 2. The CDR3 sequence is 14 residues long. The CDR3 DNA reads TGTGCCAGCAGCTTGGGACAGGAAAATTCACCCCTCCACTTT. Translated, it gives CASSLGQENSPLHF.

This clone was counted ten times or more. The chain combines TRBV2 with TRBJ1-3; maybe TRBD1 (5 bases). This CDR3 has 15 amino acids. The germline gives CDR1 SNHLY, CDR2 FYNNEI. The V end was cut by 6 bases, the J end by 0 bases, with 12 bases between. This chain's CDR3 is CASRLDSDSGNTIYF. The CDR3 region has the DNA TGTGCCAGCAGGCTTGACAGCGACTCTGGAAACACCATATATTTT.

This clone was found once. The rearrangement uses TRBV6-1 and TRBJ1-2; the match to TRBD1 covers 9 bases. The CDR3 spans 14 residues. V shed 5 bases, J shed 4 bases, and the junction held 5 bases outside the gene matches. Per germline, CDR1 MNHNS and CDR2 SASEGT. CDR3 amino acids: CASSRDREFYGYTF. The CDR3 DNA follows: TGTGCCAGCAGTCGGGACAGGGAATTCTATGGCTACACCTTC.

V is TRBV15 and J is TRBJ2-3; D possibly corresponds to TRBD1 (6 bases). CDR3 length: 15 residues. In germline, CDR1 is LNHNV, CDR2 YYDKDF (reference sequence). V lost 0 bases and J 4 bases, leaving 11 bases between the germline ends. The CDR3 loop is CATSRERTGPDTQYF. CDR3 nucleotide sequence: TGTGCCACCAGCAGAGAGCGTACAGGGCCAGATACGCAGTATTTT.

This chain uses TRBV6-4 with TRBJ1-1; no clear D. Trimming left V 3 bases short and J 1 base short, with 9 bases between. The germline gives CDR1 MRHNA, CDR2 SNTAGT. This CDR3 spans 14 amino acids. CDR3 protein: CASSEFSENTEAFF. In DNA form, the CDR3 reads TGTGCCAGCAGTGAATTCTCAGAGAACACTGAAGCTTTCTTT.

The sample holds a few counts of this clone. This chain links TRBV7-9 with TRBJ2-2; D call uncertain. CDR1 and CDR2 from the germline V gene are SEHNR and FQNEAQ (reference sequence). V was trimmed by 7 bases and J by 1 base, leaving 7 bases between them. This CDR3 contains 13 residues. The CDR3 is CASTPGNTGELFF. For the CDR3, the DNA is TGTGCCAGCACCCCCGGGAACACCGGGGAGCTGTTTTTT.

This clone was observed at least ten times. V gene TRBV28 combines with J gene TRBJ2-2; 10 bases match TRBD1. The CDR3 runs to 16 residues. CDR1 is MDHEN and CDR2 is SYDVKM in the germline V gene. Trimming cost V 6 bases and J 1 base; bases outside gene matches: 5. The CDR3 spells CASSRRTGGNTGELFF. CDR3 nucleotide sequence: TGTGCCAGCAGCCGGCGGACAGGGGGGAACACCGGGGAGCTGTTTTTT.

J is TRBJ2-7 and V is TRBV4-1; TRBD1 aligns across 7 bases. The V gene's germline CDR1 is MGHRA and CDR2 YSYEKL. Trimming took 0 bases from V and 5 from J; bases not matched to a gene: 10. CDR3 length: 16 amino acids. The CDR3 DNA reads as TGCGCCAGCAGCCAAGATCTTGGACAGGTTAAGCACGAGCAGTACTTC. Its translation: CASSQDLGQVKHEQYF.

This clone has more than one count but fewer than ten. The chain combines TRBV11-3 with TRBJ2-3; maybe TRBD1 (6 bases). Germline V gene lookup returns CDR1 SGHNT and CDR2 YENEEA. The CDR3 has 14 amino acids. V lost 4 bases and J lost 0, with 8 bases in between. The CDR3 region has the DNA TGTGCCAGCAGCTCGGACAGTAGCACAGATACGCAGTATTTT. Protein sequence: CASSSDSSTDTQYF.

The chain uses TRBV5-1 and TRBJ2-7, with D possibly matching TRBD1 (5 bases). The V end lost 2 bases, the J end lost 4 bases, and 13 bases lay between the germline ends. The CDR3 sequence is 14 residues long. Germline CDR1 and CDR2: SGHRS and YFSETQ. The CDR3 DNA is TGCGCCAGCAGCTTCTCCCAGGGCGAATACGAGCAGTACTTC. Protein: CASSFSQGEYEQYF.

The genes are TRBV19 and TRBJ1-1; no clear D. Germline V CDR1 and CDR2: LNHDA, SQIVND (reference sequence). There are 13 residues in the CDR3. Trimming shortened V by 5 bases and J by 1 base, and 8 bases separated the two germline ends. The CDR3 loop is CASSSQTNTEAFF. CDR3 nucleotides: TGTGCCAGTAGTTCACAGACGAACACTGAAGCTTTCTTT.

V and J are TRBV12-5 and TRBJ2-3, with 15 bases identical to TRBD2. With V trimmed by 6 bases and J by 7 bases, 5 bases remained unmatched. The CDR3 runs 15 residues. Germline lookup yields CDR1 LGHNT and CDR2 FRNRAP. CDR3 sequence (DNA): TGTGCTAGTGGAAGGACTAGCGGGGGGGGAAATACGCAGTATTTT. It encodes CASGRTSGGGNTQYF.

The gene calls are TRBV10-3 and TRBJ1-2; 9 bases line up with TRBD1. The CDR3 spans 14 residues. J was trimmed by 7 bases and V by 7 bases; bases with no gene match: 10. Germline CDR1 reads ENHRY; CDR2 reads SYGVKD. The chain's CDR3 is CAIKPGQGSAGYTF. The CDR3 nucleotides are TGTGCCATCAAACCCGGACAGGGGTCTGCTGGCTACACCTTC.

This clone was detected a few times. The chain combines TRBV5-1 with TRBJ2-7; the D gene could be TRBD1 or TRBD2 (5 bases each). The V end was cut by 0 bases, the J end by 9 bases, with 19 bases between. Germline assignment: CDR1 SGHRS and CDR2 YFSETQ. This CDR3 spans 15 amino acids. The CDR3 reads CASSLGSGSLIGQYF. CDR3 sequence (DNA): TGCGCCAGCAGCTTGGGGTCAGGGAGTTTGATCGGGCAGTACTTC.

The chain joins TRBV19 to TRBJ1-2, with 9 bases that match TRBD1. V was clipped by 5 bases and J by 2 bases; unmatched bases: 3. The CDR3 extends over 14 amino acids. Germline V CDR1 and CDR2: LNHDA, SQIVND (reference sequence). This CDR3 reads CASSVQGANYGYTF. The CDR3, as DNA: TGTGCCAGTAGTGTACAGGGGGCCAACTATGGCTACACCTTC.

The rearrangement uses TRBV6-1 and TRBJ1-3; tentative D call: TRBD1 (6 bases). The CDR3 has 15 amino acids. The V end was cut by 5 bases, the J end by 0 bases, with 11 bases between. Germline loops: CDR1 MNHNS, CDR2 SASEGT. In DNA, the CDR3 is TGTGCCAGCAGTCCTACAGGGAGCTCTGGAAACACCATATATTTT. It codes for CASSPTGSSGNTIYF.

The chain joins TRBV4-3 to TRBJ1-2, with D perhaps matching TRBD1 (5 bases). Germline V gene lookup returns CDR1 LGHNA and CDR2 YSLEER. This CDR3 spans 12 amino acids. V lost 5 bases and J lost 4, with 8 bases in between. CDR3 region: CASSDSIYGYTF. The CDR3 DNA sequence: TGCGCCAGCAGCGACAGCATCTATGGCTACACCTTC.

The CDR3 DNA reads as TGTGCCAGCGACGCGCGGGGGGGGCTGAACACCGGGGAGCTGTTTTTT. Protein sequence: CASDARGGLNTGELFF. The genes are TRBV7-6 and TRBJ2-2, with 9 bases identical to TRBD2. The V and J ends lost 8 bases and 1 base, in that order; junction bases with no gene match: 8. The CDR3 length is 16 residues. The germline V gene has CDR1 SGHVS and CDR2 FNYEAQ.

This clone was found a few times. The rearrangement links TRBV5-4 to TRBJ1-6; no definite D call. The CDR3 sequence is 15 residues long. V lost 0 bases and J 8 bases, leaving 12 bases between the germline ends. Germline assignment: CDR1 SGHNT and CDR2 YYREEE (reference sequence). The CDR3 is CASSLEWGGDSPLHF. DNA for the CDR3: TGTGCCAGCAGCTTGGAGTGGGGTGGGGATTCACCCCTCCACTTT.

The V gene is TRBV7-9, the J gene TRBJ2-3, with unresolved D. The CDR3 loop spans 14 amino acids. Germline V gene data show CDR1 as SEHNR and CDR2 as FQNEAQ (reference sequence). V lost 8 bases, J lost 0 bases, and 12 bases lay in between. The CDR3 region is CASSHTYSTDTQYF. The DNA for the CDR3 is TGTGCCAGCTCCCACACATATAGCACAGATACGCAGTATTTT.